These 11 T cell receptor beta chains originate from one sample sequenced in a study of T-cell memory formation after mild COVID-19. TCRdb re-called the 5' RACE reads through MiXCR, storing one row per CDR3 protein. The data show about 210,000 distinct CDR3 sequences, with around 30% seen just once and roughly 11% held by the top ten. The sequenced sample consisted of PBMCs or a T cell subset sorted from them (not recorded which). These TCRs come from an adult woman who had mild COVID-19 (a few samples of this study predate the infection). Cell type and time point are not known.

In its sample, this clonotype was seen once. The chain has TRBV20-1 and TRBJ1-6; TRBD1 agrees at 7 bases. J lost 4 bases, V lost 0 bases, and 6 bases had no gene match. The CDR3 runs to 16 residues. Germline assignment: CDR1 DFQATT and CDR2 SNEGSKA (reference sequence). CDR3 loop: CSARETGALYNSPLHF. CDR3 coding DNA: TGCAGTGCTAGAGAAACAGGGGCCCTTTATAATTCACCCCTCCACTTT.

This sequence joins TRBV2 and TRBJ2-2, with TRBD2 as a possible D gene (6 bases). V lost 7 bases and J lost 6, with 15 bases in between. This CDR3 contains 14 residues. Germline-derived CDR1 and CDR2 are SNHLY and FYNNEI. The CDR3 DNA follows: TGTGCCAGCAAGTCCCTAGCGAGTGCCGGGGAGCTGTTTTTT. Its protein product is CASKSLASAGELFF.

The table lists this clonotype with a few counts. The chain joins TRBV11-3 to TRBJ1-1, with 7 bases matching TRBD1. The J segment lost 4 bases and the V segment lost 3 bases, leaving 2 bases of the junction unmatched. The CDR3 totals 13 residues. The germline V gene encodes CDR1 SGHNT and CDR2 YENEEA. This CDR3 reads CASSFGQATEAFF. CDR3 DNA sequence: TGTGCCAGCAGCTTTGGACAGGCCACTGAAGCTTTCTTT.

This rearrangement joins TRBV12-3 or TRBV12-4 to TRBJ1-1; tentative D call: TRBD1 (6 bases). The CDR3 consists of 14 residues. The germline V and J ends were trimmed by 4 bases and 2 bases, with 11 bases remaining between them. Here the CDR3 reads CASSSRGLNTEAFF. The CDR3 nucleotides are TGTGCCAGCAGTTCCAGGGGTTTAAACACTGAAGCTTTCTTT.

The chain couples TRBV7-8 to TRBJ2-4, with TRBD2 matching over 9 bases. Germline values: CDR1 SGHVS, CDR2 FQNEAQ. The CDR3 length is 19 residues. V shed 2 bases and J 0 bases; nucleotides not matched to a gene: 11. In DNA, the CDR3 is TGTGCCAGCAGCTTAAGGACGCCCGAGCGGGGGGAAGCCAAAAACATTCAGTACTTC. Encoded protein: CASSLRTPERGEAKNIQYF. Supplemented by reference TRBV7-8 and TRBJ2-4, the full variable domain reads GAGVSQSPRYKVAKRGQDVALRCDPISGHVSLFWYQQALGQGPEFLTYFQNEAQLDKSGLPSDRFFAERPEGSVSTLKIQRTQQEDSAVYLCASSLRTPERGEAKNIQYFGAGTRLSVL.

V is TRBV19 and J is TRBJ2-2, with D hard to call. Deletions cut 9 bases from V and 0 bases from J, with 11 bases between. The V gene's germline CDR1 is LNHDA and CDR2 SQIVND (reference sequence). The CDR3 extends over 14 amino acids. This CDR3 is CASKWSANTGELFF. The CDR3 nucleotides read TGTGCCAGCAAGTGGTCCGCGAACACCGGGGAGCTGTTTTTT.

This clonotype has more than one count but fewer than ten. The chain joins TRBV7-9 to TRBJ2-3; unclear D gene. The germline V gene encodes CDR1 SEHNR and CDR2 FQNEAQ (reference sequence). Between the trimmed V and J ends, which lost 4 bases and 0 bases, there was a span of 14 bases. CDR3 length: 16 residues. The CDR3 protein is CASSSRAFTSTDTQYF. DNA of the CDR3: TGTGCCAGCAGCTCCCGGGCCTTTACTAGCACAGATACGCAGTATTTT.

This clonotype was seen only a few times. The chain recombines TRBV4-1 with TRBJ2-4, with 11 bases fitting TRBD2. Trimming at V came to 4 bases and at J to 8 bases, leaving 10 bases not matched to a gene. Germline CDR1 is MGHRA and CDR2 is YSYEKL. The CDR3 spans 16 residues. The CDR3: CASSLRLAGNRDIQYF. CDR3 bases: TGCGCCAGCAGCCTGAGACTAGCGGGGAATCGAGACATTCAGTACTTC.

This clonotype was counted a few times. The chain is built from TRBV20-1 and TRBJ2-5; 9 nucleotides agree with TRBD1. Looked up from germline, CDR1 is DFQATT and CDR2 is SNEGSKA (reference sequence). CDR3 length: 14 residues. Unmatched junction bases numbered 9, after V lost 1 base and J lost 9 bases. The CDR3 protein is CSARGQGGHAAQYF. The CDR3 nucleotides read TGCAGTGCTAGAGGACAGGGGGGGCACGCGGCCCAGTACTTC.

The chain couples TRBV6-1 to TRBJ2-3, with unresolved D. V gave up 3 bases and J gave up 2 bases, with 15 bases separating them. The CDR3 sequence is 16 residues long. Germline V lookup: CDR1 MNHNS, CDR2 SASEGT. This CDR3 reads CASSDSGKGHTDTQYF. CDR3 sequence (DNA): TGTGCCAGCAGTGACTCAGGAAAGGGTCACACAGATACGCAGTATTTT.

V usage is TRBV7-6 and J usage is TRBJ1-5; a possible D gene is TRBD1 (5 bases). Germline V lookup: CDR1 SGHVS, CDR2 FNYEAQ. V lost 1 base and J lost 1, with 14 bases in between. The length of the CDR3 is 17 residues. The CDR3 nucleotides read TGTGCCAGCAGCTTAGTATCAGGGCCCGCCAGCAATCAGCCCCAGCATTTT. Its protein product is CASSLVSGPASNQPQHF. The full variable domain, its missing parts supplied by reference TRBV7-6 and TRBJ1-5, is GAGVSQSPRYKVTKRGQDVALRCDPISGHVSLYWYRQALGQGPEFLTYFNYEAQQDKSGLPNDRFSAERPEGSISTLTIQRTEQRDSAMYRCASSLVSGPASNQPQHFGDGTRLSIL.